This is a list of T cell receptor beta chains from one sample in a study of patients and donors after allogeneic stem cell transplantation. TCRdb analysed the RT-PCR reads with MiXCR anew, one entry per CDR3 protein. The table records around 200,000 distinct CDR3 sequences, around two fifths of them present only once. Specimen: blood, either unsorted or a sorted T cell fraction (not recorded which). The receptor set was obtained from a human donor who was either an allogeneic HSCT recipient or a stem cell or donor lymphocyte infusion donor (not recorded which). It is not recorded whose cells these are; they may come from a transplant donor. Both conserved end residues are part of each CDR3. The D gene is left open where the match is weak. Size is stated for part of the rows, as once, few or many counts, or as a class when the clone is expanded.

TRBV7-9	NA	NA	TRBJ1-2	CASSLNAQGYGYTF	TGTGCCAGCAGCTTAAATGCCCAGGGCTATGGCTACACCTTC
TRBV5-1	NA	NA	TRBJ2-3	CASSLEVFSSTDTQYF	TGCGCCAGCAGCTTGGAAGTGTTCTCTAGCACAGATACGCAGTATTTT
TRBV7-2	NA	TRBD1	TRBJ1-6	CASSLLGQGNSPLHF	TGTGCCAGCAGCTTATTGGGACAGGGCAATTCACCCCTCCACTTT
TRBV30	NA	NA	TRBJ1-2	CAWSPQAGEADGYTF	TGTGCCTGGAGTCCCCAGGCAGGGGAGGCTGATGGCTACACCTTC
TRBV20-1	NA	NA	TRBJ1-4	CSATWGPNEKLFF	TGCAGTGCTACCTGGGGGCCTAATGAAAAACTGTTTTTT
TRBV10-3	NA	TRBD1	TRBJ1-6	CAISESVGTGGNSPLHF	TGTGCCATCAGTGAGTCGGTCGGGACAGGTGGGAATTCACCCCTCCACTTT
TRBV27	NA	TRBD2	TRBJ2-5	CASSSSWAGVKETQYF	TGTGCCAGCAGTTCATCCTGGGCGGGGGTAAAAGAGACCCAGTACTTC
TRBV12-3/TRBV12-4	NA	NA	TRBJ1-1	CASSPLPTEAFF	TGTGCCAGCAGTCCCTTACCCACTGAAGCTTTCTTT
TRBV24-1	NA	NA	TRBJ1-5	CATRRLPQHF	TGTGCCACCAGGAGACTGCCCCAGCATTTT
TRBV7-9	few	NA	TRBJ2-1	CASSLILQYNEQFF	TGTGCCAGCAGCTTAATCCTACAGTACAATGAGCAGTTCTTC
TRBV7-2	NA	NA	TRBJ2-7	CASSLGAPYNAYEQYF	TGTGCCAGCAGCTTAGGAGCCCCCTATAATGCATACGAGCAGTACTTC
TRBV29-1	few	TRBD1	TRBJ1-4	CSVGQGEKLFF	TGCAGCGTTGGACAGGGGGAAAAACTGTTTTTT
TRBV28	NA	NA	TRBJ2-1	CASGRWGERNEQFF	TGTGCCAGCGGGCGATGGGGAGAAAGGAATGAGCAGTTCTTC
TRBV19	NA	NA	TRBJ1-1	CASSDRLNTEAFF	TGTGCCAGTAGTGACCGCCTGAACACTGAAGCTTTCTTT
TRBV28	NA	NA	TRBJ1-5	CASTVRSQPQHF	TGTGCCAGCACCGTAAGAAGTCAGCCCCAGCATTTT
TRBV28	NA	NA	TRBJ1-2	CASRLRGFHYGYTF	TGTGCCAGCAGACTTAGGGGGTTTCACTATGGCTACACCTTC
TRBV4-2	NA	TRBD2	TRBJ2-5	CASSQQRGREETQYF	TGTGCCAGCAGCCAACAGCGGGGGAGAGAAGAGACCCAGTACTTC
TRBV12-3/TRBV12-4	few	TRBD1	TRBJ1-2	CASRRQGGPYGYTF	TGTGCCAGCAGGCGACAGGGGGGCCCATATGGCTACACCTTC
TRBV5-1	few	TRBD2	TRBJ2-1	CASSPYSGGASLDEQFF	TGCGCCAGCAGCCCTTATAGCGGGGGGGCCTCGTTGGATGAGCAGTTCTTC
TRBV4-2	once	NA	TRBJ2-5	CASSQDRDPSKETQYF	TGTGCCAGCAGCCAAGATCGGGACCCTTCCAAAGAGACCCAGTACTTC
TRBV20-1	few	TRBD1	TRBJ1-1	CSASPRTGDTEAFF	TGCAGTGCTAGTCCCCGGACAGGGGACACTGAAGCTTTCTTT
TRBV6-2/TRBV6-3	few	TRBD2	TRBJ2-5	CASSYSRLAGETQYF	TGTGCCAGCAGTTACTCGAGGCTAGCGGGAGAGACCCAGTACTTC
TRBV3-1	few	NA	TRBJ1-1	CASSQDNRNTEAFF	TGTGCCAGCAGCCAAGATAACCGAAACACTGAAGCTTTCTTT